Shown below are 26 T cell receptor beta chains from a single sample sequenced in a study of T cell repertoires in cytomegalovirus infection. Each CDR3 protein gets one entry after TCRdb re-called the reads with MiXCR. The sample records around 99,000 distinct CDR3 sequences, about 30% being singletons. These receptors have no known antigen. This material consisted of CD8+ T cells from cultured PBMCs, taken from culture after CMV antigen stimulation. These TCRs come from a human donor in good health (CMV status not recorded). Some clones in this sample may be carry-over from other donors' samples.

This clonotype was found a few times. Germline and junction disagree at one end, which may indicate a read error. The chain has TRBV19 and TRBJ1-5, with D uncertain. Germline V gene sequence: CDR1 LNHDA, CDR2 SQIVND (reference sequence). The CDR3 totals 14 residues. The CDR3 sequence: CVSSITFPPQPQHF. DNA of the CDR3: TGTGTCAGTAGTATAACTTTCCCCCCCCAGCCCCAGCATTTT.

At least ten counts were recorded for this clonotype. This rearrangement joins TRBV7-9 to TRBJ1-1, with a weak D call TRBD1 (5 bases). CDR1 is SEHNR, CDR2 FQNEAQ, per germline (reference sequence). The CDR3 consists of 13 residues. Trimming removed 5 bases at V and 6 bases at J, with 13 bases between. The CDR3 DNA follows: TGTGCCAGCAGCGGAATAATGGGGGCTGAAGCTTTCTTT. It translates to CASSGIMGAEAFF.

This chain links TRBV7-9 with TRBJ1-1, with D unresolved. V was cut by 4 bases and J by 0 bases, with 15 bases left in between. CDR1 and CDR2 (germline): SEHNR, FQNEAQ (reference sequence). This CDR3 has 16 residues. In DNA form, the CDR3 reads TGTGCCAGCAGCTACACGGCTAGGGCAATGAACACTGAAGCTTTCTTT. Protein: CASSYTARAMNTEAFF.

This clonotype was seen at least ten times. The CDR3 DNA reads TGTGCCAGCAGCTTCGGACTCCTATGGGGACCCTATGGCTACACCTTC. The encoded protein is CASSFGLLWGPYGYTF. The chain is built from TRBV7-2 and TRBJ1-2; the D gene is possibly TRBD1 (5 bases). V was cut by 3 bases and J by 4 bases, with 18 bases left in between. Germline CDR1 and CDR2: SGHTA and FQGNSA. The CDR3 is made up of 16 amino acids.

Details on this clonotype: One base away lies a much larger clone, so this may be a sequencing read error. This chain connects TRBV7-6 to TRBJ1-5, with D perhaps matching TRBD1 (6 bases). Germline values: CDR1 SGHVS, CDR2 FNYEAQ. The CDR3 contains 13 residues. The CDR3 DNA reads TGTGCCAGCAGCCAGGGGACGAATCACCCCCAGCATTTT. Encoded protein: CASSQGTNHPQHF.

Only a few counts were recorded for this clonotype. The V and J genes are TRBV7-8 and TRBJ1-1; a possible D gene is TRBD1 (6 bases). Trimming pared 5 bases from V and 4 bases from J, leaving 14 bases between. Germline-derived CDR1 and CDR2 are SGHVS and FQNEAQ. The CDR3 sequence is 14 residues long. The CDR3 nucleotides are TGTGCCAGCAGCAGGTCCCAGGGGAGCACTGAAGCTTTCTTT. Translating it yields CASSRSQGSTEAFF.

DNA of the CDR3: TGTGCCAGCACCTGGCAGAGAGAGGAATCCTCCTACGAGCAGTACTTC. This sequence encodes CASTWQREESSYEQYF. This chain connects TRBV2 to TRBJ2-7; no firm D call. Germline lookup yields CDR1 SNHLY and CDR2 FYNNEI. Trimming pared 7 bases from V and 0 bases from J, leaving 19 bases between. The CDR3 runs 16 residues.

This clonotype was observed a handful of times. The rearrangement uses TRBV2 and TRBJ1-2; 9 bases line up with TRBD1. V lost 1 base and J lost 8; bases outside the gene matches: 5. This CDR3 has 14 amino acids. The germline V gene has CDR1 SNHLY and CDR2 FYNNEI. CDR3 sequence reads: CASSEDRGLDGYTF. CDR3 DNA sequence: TGTGCCAGCAGTGAAGACAGGGGGCTGGACGGCTACACCTTC.

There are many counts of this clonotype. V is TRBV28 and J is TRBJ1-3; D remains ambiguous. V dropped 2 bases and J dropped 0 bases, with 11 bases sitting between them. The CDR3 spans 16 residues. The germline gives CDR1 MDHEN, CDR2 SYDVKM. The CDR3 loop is CASSLLMGSSGNTIYF. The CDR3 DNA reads TGTGCCAGCAGTTTACTAATGGGCAGCTCTGGAAACACCATATATTTT.

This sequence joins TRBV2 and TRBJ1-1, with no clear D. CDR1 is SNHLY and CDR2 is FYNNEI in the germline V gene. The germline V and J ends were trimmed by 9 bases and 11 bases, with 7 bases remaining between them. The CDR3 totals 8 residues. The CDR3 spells CASNEAFF. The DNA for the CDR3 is TGTGCCAGTAACGAGGCTTTCTTT. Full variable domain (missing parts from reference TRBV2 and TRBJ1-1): EPEVTQTPSHQVTQMGQEVILRCVPISNHLYFYWYRQILGQKVEFLVSFYNNEISEKSEIFDDQFSVERPDGSNFTLKIRSTKLEDSAMYFCASNEAFFGQGTRLTVV.

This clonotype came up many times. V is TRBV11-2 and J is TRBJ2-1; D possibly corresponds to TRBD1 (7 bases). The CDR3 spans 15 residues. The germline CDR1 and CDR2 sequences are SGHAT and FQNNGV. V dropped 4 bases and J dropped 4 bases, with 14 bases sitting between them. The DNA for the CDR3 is TGTGCCAGCAGCTCCTATGCGGGACAGTACAATGAGCAGTTCTTC. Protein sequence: CASSSYAGQYNEQFF.

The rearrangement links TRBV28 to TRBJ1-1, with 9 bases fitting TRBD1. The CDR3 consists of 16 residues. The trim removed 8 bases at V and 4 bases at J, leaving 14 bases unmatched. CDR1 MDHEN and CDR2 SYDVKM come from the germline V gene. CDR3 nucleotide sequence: TGTGCCAGCGCAATTGAACTTGGGACAGGGATCACTGAAGCTTTCTTT. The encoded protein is CASAIELGTGITEAFF. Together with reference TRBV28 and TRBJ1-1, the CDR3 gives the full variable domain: DVKVTQSSRYLVKRTGEKVFLECVQDMDHENMFWYRQDPGLGLRLIYFSYDVKMKEKGDIPEGYSVSREKKERFSLILESASTNQTSMYLCASAIELGTGITEAFFGQGTRLTVV.

The CDR3 spells CASSPRTGGDEQYF. CDR3 coding DNA: TGCGCCAGCAGCCCAAGGACAGGGGGGGACGAGCAGTACTTC. This chain connects TRBV4-1 to TRBJ2-7; TRBD1 matches 10 bases. The CDR3 sequence is 14 residues long. The V and J ends lost 4 bases and 5 bases, in that order; junction bases with no gene match: 5. Germline-derived CDR1 and CDR2 are MGHRA and YSYEKL.

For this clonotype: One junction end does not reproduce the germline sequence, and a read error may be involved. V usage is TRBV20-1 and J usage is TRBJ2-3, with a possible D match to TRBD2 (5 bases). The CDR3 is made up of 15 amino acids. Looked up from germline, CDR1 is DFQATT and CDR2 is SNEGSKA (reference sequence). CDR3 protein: CSTRGISRMPDTQYF. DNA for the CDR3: TGCAGTACTAGAGGGATCTCTCGTATGCCAGATACGCAGTATTTT.

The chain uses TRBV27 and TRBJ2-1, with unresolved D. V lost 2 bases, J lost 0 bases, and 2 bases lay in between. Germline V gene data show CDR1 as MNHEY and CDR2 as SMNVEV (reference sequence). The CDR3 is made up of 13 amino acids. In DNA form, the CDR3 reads TGTGCCAGCAGTTTAAACTCCTACAATGAGCAGTTCTTC. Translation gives CASSLNSYNEQFF.

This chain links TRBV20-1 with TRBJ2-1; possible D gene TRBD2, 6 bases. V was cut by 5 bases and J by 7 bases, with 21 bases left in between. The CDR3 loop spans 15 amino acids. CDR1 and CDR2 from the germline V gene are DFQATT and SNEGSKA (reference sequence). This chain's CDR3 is CSAETSRDWTNEQFF. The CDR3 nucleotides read TGCAGTGCTGAAACCTCTCGGGACTGGACAAATGAGCAGTTCTTC.

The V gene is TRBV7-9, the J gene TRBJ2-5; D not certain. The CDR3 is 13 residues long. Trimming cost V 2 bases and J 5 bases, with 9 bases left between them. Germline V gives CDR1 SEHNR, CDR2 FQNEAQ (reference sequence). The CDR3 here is CASSLLGLETQYF. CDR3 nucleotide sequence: TGTGCCAGCAGCTTACTGGGATTGGAGACCCAGTACTTC.

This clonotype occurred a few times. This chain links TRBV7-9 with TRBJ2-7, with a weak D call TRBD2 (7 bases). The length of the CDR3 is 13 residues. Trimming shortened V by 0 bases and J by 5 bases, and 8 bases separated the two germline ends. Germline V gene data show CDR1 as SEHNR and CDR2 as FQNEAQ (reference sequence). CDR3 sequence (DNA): TGTGCCAGCAGCTTAGCAGGGGGGGACGAGCAGTACTTC. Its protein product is CASSLAGGDEQYF. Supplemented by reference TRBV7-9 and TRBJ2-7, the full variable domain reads DTGVSQNPRHKITKRGQNVTFRCDPISEHNRLYWYRQTLGQGPEFLTYFQNEAQLEKSRLLSDRFSAERPKGSFSTLEIQRTEQGDSAMYLCASSLAGGDEQYFGPGTRLTVT.

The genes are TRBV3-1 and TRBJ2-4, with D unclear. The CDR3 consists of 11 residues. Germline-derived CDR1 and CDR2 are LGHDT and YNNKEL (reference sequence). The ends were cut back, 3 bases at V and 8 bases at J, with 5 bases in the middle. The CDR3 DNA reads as TGTGCCAGCAGCCATCGGGACATTCAGTACTTC. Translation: CASSHRDIQYF.

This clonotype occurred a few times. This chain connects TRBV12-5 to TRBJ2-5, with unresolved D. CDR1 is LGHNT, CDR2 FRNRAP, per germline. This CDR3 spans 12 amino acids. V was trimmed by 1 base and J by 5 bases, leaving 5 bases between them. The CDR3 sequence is CASGLDPETQYF. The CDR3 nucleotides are TGTGCTAGTGGTTTGGATCCCGAGACCCAGTACTTC.

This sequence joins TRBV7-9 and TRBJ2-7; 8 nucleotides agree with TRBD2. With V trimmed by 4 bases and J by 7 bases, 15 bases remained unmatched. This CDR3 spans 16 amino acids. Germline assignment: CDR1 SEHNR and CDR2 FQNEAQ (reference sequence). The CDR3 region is CASSWVTSGPFKEQYF. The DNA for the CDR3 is TGTGCCAGCAGCTGGGTCACTAGCGGCCCATTTAAGGAGCAGTACTTC.

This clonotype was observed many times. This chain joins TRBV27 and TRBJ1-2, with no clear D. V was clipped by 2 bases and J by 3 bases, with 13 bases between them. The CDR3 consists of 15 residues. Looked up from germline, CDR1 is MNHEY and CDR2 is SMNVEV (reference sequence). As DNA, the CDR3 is TGTGCCAGCAGTTTAGGGCCATCGCGCCACTATGGCTACACCTTC. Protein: CASSLGPSRHYGYTF.

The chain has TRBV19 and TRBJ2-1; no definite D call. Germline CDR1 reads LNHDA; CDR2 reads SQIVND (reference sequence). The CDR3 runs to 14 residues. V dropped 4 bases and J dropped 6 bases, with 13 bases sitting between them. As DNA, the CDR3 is TGTGCCAGTAGTAGTTTCGGCAGCTCCAATGAGCAGTTCTTC. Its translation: CASSSFGSSNEQFF. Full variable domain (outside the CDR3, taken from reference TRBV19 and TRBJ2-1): DGGITQSPKYLFRKEGQNVTLSCEQNLNHDAMYWYRQDPGQGLRLIYYSQIVNDFQKGDIAEGYSVSREKKESFPLTVTSAQKNPTAFYLCASSSFGSSNEQFFGPGTRLTVL.

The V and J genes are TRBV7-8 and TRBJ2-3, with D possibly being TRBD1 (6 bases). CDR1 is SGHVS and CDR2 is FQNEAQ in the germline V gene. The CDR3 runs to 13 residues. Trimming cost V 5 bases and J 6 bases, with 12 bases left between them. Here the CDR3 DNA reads TGTGCCAGCAGCCCGGGGACACCCGATACGCAGTATTTT. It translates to CASSPGTPDTQYF.

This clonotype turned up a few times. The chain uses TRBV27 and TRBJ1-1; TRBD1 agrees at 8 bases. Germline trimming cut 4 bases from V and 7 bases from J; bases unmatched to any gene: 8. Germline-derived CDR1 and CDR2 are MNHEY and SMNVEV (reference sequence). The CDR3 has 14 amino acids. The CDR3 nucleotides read TGTGCCAGCAGTTGGGGCAGGGGGCAGGGTGAAGCTTTCTTT. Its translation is CASSWGRGQGEAFF.

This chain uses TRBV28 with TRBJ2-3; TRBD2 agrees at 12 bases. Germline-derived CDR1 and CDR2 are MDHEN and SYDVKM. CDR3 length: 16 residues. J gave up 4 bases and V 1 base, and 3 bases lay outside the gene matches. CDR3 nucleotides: TGTGCCAGCAGTTTATTGCCTAGCGGGGGGGCAGATACGCAGTATTTT. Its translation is CASSLLPSGGADTQYF.